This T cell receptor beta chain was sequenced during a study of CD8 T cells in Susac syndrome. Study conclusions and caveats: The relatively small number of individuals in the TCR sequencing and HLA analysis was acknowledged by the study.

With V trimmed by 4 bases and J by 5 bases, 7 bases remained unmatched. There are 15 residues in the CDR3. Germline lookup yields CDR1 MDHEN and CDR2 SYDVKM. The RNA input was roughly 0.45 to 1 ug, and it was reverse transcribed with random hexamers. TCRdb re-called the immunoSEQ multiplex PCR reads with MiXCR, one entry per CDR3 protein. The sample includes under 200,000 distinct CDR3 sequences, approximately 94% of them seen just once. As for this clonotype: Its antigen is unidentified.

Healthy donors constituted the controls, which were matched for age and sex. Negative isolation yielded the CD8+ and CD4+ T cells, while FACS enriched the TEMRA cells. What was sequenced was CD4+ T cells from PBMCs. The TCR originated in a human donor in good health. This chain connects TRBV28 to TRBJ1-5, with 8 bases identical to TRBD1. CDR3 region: CASSSGRGQDQPQHF. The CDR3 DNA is TGTGCCAGCAGTTCGGGCAGGGGGCAAGATCAGCCCCAGCATTTT.